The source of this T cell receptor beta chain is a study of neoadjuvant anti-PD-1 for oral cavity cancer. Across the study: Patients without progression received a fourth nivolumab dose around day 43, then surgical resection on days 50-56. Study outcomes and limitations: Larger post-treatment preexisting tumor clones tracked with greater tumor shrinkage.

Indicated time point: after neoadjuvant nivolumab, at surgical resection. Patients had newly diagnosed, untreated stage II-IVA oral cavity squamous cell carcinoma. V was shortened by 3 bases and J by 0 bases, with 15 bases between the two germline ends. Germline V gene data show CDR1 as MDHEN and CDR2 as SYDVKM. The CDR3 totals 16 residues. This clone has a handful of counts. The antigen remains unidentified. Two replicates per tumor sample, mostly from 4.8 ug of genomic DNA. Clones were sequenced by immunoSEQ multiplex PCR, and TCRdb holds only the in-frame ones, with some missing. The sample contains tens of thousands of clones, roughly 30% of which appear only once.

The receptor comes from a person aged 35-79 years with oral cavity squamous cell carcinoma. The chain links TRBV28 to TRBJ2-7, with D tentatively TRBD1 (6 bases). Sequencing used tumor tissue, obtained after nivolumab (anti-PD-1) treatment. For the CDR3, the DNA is TGTGCCAGCAGTTTGGGCACAGGGATTAGCTCCTACGAGCAGTACTTC. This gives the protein CASSLGTGISSYEQYF.